The clone carrying this T cell receptor beta chain occurred once. Antigen specificity is unknown. The record originates from a study of CD8+CD57+ T cells in acquired aplastic anemia. About the research overall: Healthy donors yielded about 10.8 million CD4+ cell reads on average.

Trimming cost V 0 bases and J 3 bases; bases outside gene matches: 4. The CDR3 covers 15 residues. Germline CDR1 SGHRS, CDR2 YFSETQ. Genomic DNA constituted the template upon which TCR beta VDJ and CDR3 profiling was performed. TCRdb processed the reads anew with MiXCR; each CDR3 protein has one entry. Of around 180,000 distinct CDR3 sequences listed, about 60% are singletons. General study results and limits: It was found that more than 25 CD8+ CDR3 sequences were shared between patients and controls.

The chain uses TRBV5-1 and TRBJ2-3; 7 positions match TRBD2. The source material was sorted CD4+, CD8+, or CD8+CD57+ T cells (not recorded which) from PBMCs. This clonotype was sampled from a human donor in good health. The CDR3 region is CASSLDGGGTDTQYF. CDR3 DNA: TGCGCCAGCAGCTTGGATGGCGGGGGAACAGATACGCAGTATTTT.